The 30 T cell receptor beta chains given below trace back to one sample, sequenced in a study of beta chain features in type 1 diabetes. Sequencing targeted expressed TCRB transcripts, as all isolated RNA had been reverse transcribed. Profiled with immunoSEQ multiplex PCR; TCRdb holds only in-frame clones, not every one. The repertoire includes about 620,000 clones, roughly 16% of them detected once, and approximately 0.099% sits in the top ten. The sequenced sample was naive CD4+ T cells from blood. Source of these receptors: a man between 18 and 35 years old in good health.

In this sample, this clone turned up a few times. This sample includes further DNA sequences coding for the same CDR3. This chain uses TRBV7-2 with TRBJ2-7; 7 positions match TRBD1. Per the germline V gene, CDR1 is SGHTA and CDR2 is FQGNSA. This CDR3 is built from 15 residues. The ends lost 1 base at V and 2 bases at J; junction bases unmatched: 5. DNA for the CDR3: TGTGCCAGCAGCTTAGGACAGGGCCATACCTACGAGCAGTACTTC. This sequence encodes CASSLGQGHTYEQYF. Complete variable domain (other parts from reference TRBV7-2 and TRBJ2-7): GAGVSQSPSNKVTEKGKDVELRCDPISGHTALYWYRQSLGQGLEFLIYFQGNSAPDKSGLPSDRFSAERTGGSVSTLTIQRTQQEDSAVYLCASSLGQGHTYEQYFGPGTRLTVT.

About this clone itself: Other DNA sequences of this sample code for an identical CDR3. The chain couples TRBV28 to TRBJ1-2; D is undetermined. Trimming removed 7 bases from V and 1 base from J, with 4 bases in between. Germline assignment: CDR1 MDHEN and CDR2 SYDVKM. The CDR3 has 11 amino acids. CDR3 sequence: CASTRNYGYTF. CDR3 sequence (DNA): TGTGCCAGCACCCGTAACTATGGCTACACCTTC.

The J gene is TRBJ1-2, the V gene TRBV5-4; no definite D call. Germline lookup yields CDR1 SGHNT and CDR2 YYREEE (reference sequence). The CDR3 has 13 residues. Deletions cut 2 bases from V and 8 bases from J, with 13 bases between. The CDR3 sequence: CASSFGLKMGYTF. For the CDR3, the DNA is TGTGCCAGCAGCTTCGGCCTCAAGATGGGCTACACCTTC.

The sample holds a few counts of this clone. The V and J genes are TRBV7-9 and TRBJ2-3, with 7 bases aligning to TRBD1. The V and J ends lost 4 bases and 1 base, in that order; junction bases with no gene match: 5. The CDR3 consists of 15 residues. CDR1 and CDR2 from the germline V gene are SEHNR and FQNEAQ (reference sequence). CDR3 DNA: TGTGCCAGCAGCTCCCGACAGGGACGCACAGATACGCAGTATTTT. Encoded protein: CASSSRQGRTDTQYF. Supplemented by reference TRBV7-9 and TRBJ2-3, the full variable domain reads DTGVSQNPRHKITKRGQNVTFRCDPISEHNRLYWYRQTLGQGPEFLTYFQNEAQLEKSRLLSDRFSAERPKGSFSTLEIQRTEQGDSAMYLCASSSRQGRTDTQYFGPGTRLTVL.

This clone has more than one count but fewer than ten. Distinct nucleotide sequences in the sample also encode this CDR3. The J gene is TRBJ2-5, the V gene TRBV5-1; the match to TRBD1 covers 10 bases. CDR1 SGHRS and CDR2 YFSETQ come from the germline V gene. There are 14 residues in the CDR3. Unmatched junction bases numbered 0, after V lost 3 bases and J lost 1 base. CDR3 region: CASSWDRGQETQYF. The CDR3 DNA reads TGCGCCAGCAGCTGGGACAGGGGCCAAGAGACCCAGTACTTC.

The sample holds a few counts of this clone. This chain joins TRBV9 and TRBJ2-1; D perhaps matches TRBD1 (6 bases). Trimming took 4 bases from V and 5 from J, leaving 19 bases between them. The CDR3 runs 16 residues. The germline V gene has CDR1 SGDLS and CDR2 YYNGEE. The DNA of the CDR3 is TGTGCCAGCAGCCCACGACCTGGGACAAACAACAATGAGCAGTTCTTC. Protein sequence: CASSPRPGTNNNEQFF.

The chain joins TRBV7-2 to TRBJ1-2, with D uncertain. Per germline, CDR1 SGHTA and CDR2 FQGNSA. This CDR3 is 13 amino acids long. The V gene lost 1 base and the J gene lost 8 bases, with 11 bases spanning the gap. CDR3 in amino acids: CASSLEGGFGYTF. The CDR3 DNA sequence: TGTGCCAGCAGCTTAGAGGGAGGGTTCGGCTACACCTTC.

This chain links TRBV7-7 with TRBJ1-5; D is uncertain. The V gene lost 5 bases and the J gene lost 7 bases, with 12 bases spanning the gap. This CDR3 comprises 13 residues. The germline gives CDR1 SSHAT, CDR2 FNYEAQ (reference sequence). The CDR3 spells CASSAQRTQPQHF. CDR3 bases: TGTGCCAGCAGCGCCCAAAGAACCCAGCCCCAGCATTTT.

V usage is TRBV6-6 and J usage is TRBJ1-6; no firm D call. V shed 5 bases and J shed 6 bases, with 8 bases lying between them. This CDR3 contains 13 residues. Germline V gene lookup returns CDR1 MNHNY and CDR2 SVGAGI (reference sequence). The CDR3 is CASSKLVNSPLHF. The CDR3 DNA sequence: TGTGCCAGCAGTAAGTTGGTTAATTCACCCCTCCACTTT.

Turning to this clone: This sample also contains other DNA sequences that code for the same CDR3. The V call is TRBV5-1, the J call TRBJ2-3, with 9 bases matching TRBD1. This CDR3 is built from 14 residues. Germline V gene data show CDR1 as SGHRS and CDR2 as YFSETQ. J gave up 6 bases and V 4 bases, and 6 bases lay outside the gene matches. The CDR3 here is CASSPGQGRDTQYF. DNA of the CDR3: TGCGCCAGCAGCCCGGGACAGGGTAGGGATACGCAGTATTTT. Combining the CDR3 with reference TRBV5-1 and TRBJ2-3 gives the whole variable domain KAGVTQTPRYLIKTRGQQVTLSCSPISGHRSVSWYQQTPGQGLQFLFEYFSETQRNKGNFPGRFSGRQFSNSRSEMNVSTLELGDSALYLCASSPGQGRDTQYFGPGTRLTVL.

The chain employs TRBV7-2 and TRBJ2-3; D gene uncertain. Germline V gives CDR1 SGHTA, CDR2 FQGNSA. The CDR3 loop spans 15 amino acids. Trimming removed 7 bases from V and 3 bases from J, with 17 bases in between. Here the CDR3 reads CASKLRNVQTDTQYF. CDR3 DNA sequence: TGTGCCAGCAAGCTCCGGAATGTTCAGACAGATACGCAGTATTTT.

The V call is TRBV14, the J call TRBJ1-1, with D possibly being TRBD1 (5 bases). V gave up 0 bases and J gave up 1 base, with 12 bases separating them. Per germline, CDR1 SGHDN and CDR2 FVKESK. CDR3 length equals 16 residues. This CDR3 is CASSQDWWRGNTEAFF. CDR3 sequence (DNA): TGTGCCAGCAGCCAAGATTGGTGGAGGGGGAACACTGAAGCTTTCTTT.

The table lists this clone with a few counts. The chain couples TRBV18 to TRBJ1-2; D unclear. Trimming took 1 base from V and 0 from J, leaving 3 bases between them. Germline V CDR1 and CDR2: KGHSH, LQKENI. The CDR3 consists of 13 residues. The CDR3 loop reads CASSPQPNYGYTF. As DNA, the CDR3 is TGTGCCAGCTCACCACAACCTAACTATGGCTACACCTTC.

This clone has just a few counts. The CDR3 DNA follows: TGCGCCAGCAGCCAAGATATAAGCGAAACCTACAATGAGCAGTTCTTC. Protein product: CASSQDISETYNEQFF. The V and J genes are TRBV4-3 and TRBJ2-1, with D uncertain. CDR3 length: 16 residues. V was clipped by 0 bases and J by 2 bases, with 11 bases between them. Germline values: CDR1 LGHNA, CDR2 YSLEER.

This rearrangement joins TRBV29-1 to TRBJ2-1; TRBD2 agrees at 11 bases. The trim removed 8 bases at V and 3 bases at J, leaving 9 bases unmatched. Germline CDR1 and CDR2: SQVTM and ANQGSEA. The CDR3 is 15 amino acids. CDR3 in DNA: TGCAGCACCTCCCACGGGACTAGCGGCTACAATGAGCAGTTCTTC. This encodes CSTSHGTSGYNEQFF.

The gene calls are TRBV7-9 and TRBJ1-4; D gene ambiguous. The CDR3 has 14 residues. The germline V and J ends were trimmed by 0 bases and 7 bases, with 9 bases remaining between them. Germline V gives CDR1 SEHNR, CDR2 FQNEAQ (reference sequence). The CDR3 here is CASSLALTVEKLFF. Written as DNA, the CDR3 is TGTGCCAGCAGCTTAGCCCTAACCGTTGAAAAACTGTTTTTT.

The chain couples TRBV4-3 to TRBJ1-2; 7 bases line up with TRBD1. V lost 4 bases, J lost 4 bases, and 0 bases stayed unmatched. Germline V gives CDR1 LGHNA, CDR2 YSLEER. The CDR3 spans 12 residues. The CDR3 reads CASSPGGYGYTF. CDR3 coding DNA: TGCGCCAGCAGCCCAGGGGGCTATGGCTACACCTTC.

This sequence joins TRBV6-4 and TRBJ1-6; TRBD1 might be the D (6 bases). Looked up from germline, CDR1 is MRHNA and CDR2 is SNTAGT. Trimming left V 6 bases short and J 8 bases short, with 11 bases between. The CDR3 runs to 13 residues. CDR3 in amino acids: CASSQTGDSPLHF. As DNA, the CDR3 is TGTGCCAGCAGCCAGACAGGTGATTCACCCCTCCACTTT.

CDR3 region: CASSPGRLNQPQHF. The CDR3 DNA reads TGTGCCAGCTCACCTGGGAGATTAAATCAGCCCCAGCATTTT. V gene TRBV18 combines with J gene TRBJ1-5; the D is unclear. Germline values: CDR1 KGHSH, CDR2 LQKENI. CDR3 length equals 14 residues. V was trimmed by 3 bases and J by 4 bases, leaving 10 bases between them.

The V gene is TRBV11-2, the J gene TRBJ2-3; no clear D gene. Germline values: CDR1 SGHAT, CDR2 FQNNGV. CDR3 length: 11 amino acids. V lost 1 base, J lost 8 bases, and 4 bases lay in between. CDR3 residues: CASSLGLTQYF. The CDR3 DNA sequence: TGTGCCAGCAGCTTAGGGCTTACGCAGTATTTT.

This clone showed up just a few times. The V gene is TRBV19, the J gene TRBJ1-5; no definite D call. The CDR3 consists of 14 residues. Germline CDR1 and CDR2: LNHDA and SQIVND (reference sequence). V lost 6 bases and J lost 0, with 9 bases in between. CDR3 sequence reads: CASREGPSNQPQHF. CDR3 in DNA: TGTGCCAGTAGGGAAGGACCTAGCAATCAGCCCCAGCATTTT.

This chain connects TRBV6-5 to TRBJ1-3; D unclear. With 8 bases removed from V and 0 bases from J, the gap between germline ends came to 8 bases. CDR1 is MNHEY, CDR2 SVGAGI, per germline. This CDR3 has 13 residues. In DNA, the CDR3 is TGTGCCAGCCGAGATTCCTCTGGAAACACCATATATTTT. It encodes CASRDSSGNTIYF.

The chain combines TRBV19 with TRBJ1-5; 7 positions match TRBD1. V gave up 4 bases and J gave up 4 bases; unmatched junction bases: 7. Germline CDR1 LNHDA, CDR2 SQIVND (reference sequence). The CDR3 spans 15 residues. Here the CDR3 reads CASSRGGQINQPQHF. The CDR3 coding sequence is TGTGCCAGTAGTAGAGGGGGACAGATAAATCAGCCCCAGCATTTT. Based on the CDR3 plus reference TRBV19 and TRBJ1-5, the full variable domain is DGGITQSPKYLFRKEGQNVTLSCEQNLNHDAMYWYRQDPGQGLRLIYYSQIVNDFQKGDIAEGYSVSREKKESFPLTVTSAQKNPTAFYLCASSRGGQINQPQHFGDGTRLSIL.

This clone has only a few counts. The gene calls are TRBV14 and TRBJ1-1, with D perhaps matching TRBD1 (6 bases). Trimming left V 1 base short and J 10 bases short, with 19 bases between. CDR3 length: 15 amino acids. Germline V gives CDR1 SGHDN, CDR2 FVKESK. CDR3: CASSQAGEAGPRAFF. The CDR3 DNA is TGTGCCAGCAGCCAAGCAGGGGAGGCAGGGCCCCGAGCTTTCTTT.

There are a few counts of this clone. The rearrangement links TRBV28 to TRBJ1-2; no definite D call. V was cut by 3 bases and J by 3 bases, with 11 bases left in between. CDR1 and CDR2 (germline): MDHEN, SYDVKM. This CDR3 is built from 14 residues. CDR3 coding DNA: TGTGCCAGCAGTTTGGGGAGGAGGTACTATGGCTACACCTTC. This translates into CASSLGRRYYGYTF.

This clone was counted a few times. This could be a read error, since a much larger clone is one nucleotide away. Different DNA sequences within this sample yield the same CDR3. The gene calls are TRBV5-5 and TRBJ2-5, with D unclear. The length of the CDR3 is 11 residues. The germline gives CDR1 SGHKS, CDR2 YYEKEE (reference sequence). V lost 2 bases to trimming and J lost 5 bases, with 4 bases between them. CDR3 region: CASSLAETQYF. In DNA, the CDR3 is TGTGCCAGCAGCTTAGCGGAGACCCAGTACTTC. The entire variable domain, with the rest obtained from reference TRBV5-5 and TRBJ2-5, is as follows: DAGVTQSPTHLIKTRGQQVTLRCSPISGHKSVSWYQQVLGQGPQFIFQYYEKEERGRGNFPDRFSARQFPNYSSELNVNALLLGDSALYLCASSLAETQYFGPGTRLLVL.

This clone occurred a few times. V usage is TRBV11-2 and J usage is TRBJ2-7, with D possibly being TRBD1 (7 bases). V lost 6 bases and J lost 3, with 21 bases in between. The CDR3 runs to 16 residues. The germline V gene has CDR1 SGHAT and CDR2 FQNNGV. DNA for the CDR3: TGTGCCAGCAGTTTCCGCGGAGGGGGCGGAAACTACGAGCAGTACTTC. Its translation is CASSFRGGGGNYEQYF. The whole variable domain, filled in from reference TRBV11-2 and TRBJ2-7, reads EAGVAQSPRYKIIEKRQSVAFWCNPISGHATLYWYQQILGQGPKLLIQFQNNGVVDDSQLPKDRFSAERLKGVDSTLKIQPAKLEDSAVYLCASSFRGGGGNYEQYFGPGTRLTVT.

This chain links TRBV5-1 with TRBJ1-5; TRBD1 matches at 8 bases. Per germline, CDR1 SGHRS and CDR2 YFSETQ. This CDR3 has 16 amino acids. The V and J ends lost 0 bases and 5 bases, in that order; junction bases with no gene match: 7. DNA for the CDR3: TGCGCCAGCAGCTTGGATCCCCGGGGACAGGATCAGCCCCAGCATTTT. This encodes CASSLDPRGQDQPQHF.

V is TRBV7-3 and J is TRBJ2-1; 8 nucleotides line up with TRBD2. The CDR3 has 15 amino acids. Germline V gene data show CDR1 as SGHTA and CDR2 as FQGTGA. The ends lost 1 base at V and 5 bases at J; junction bases unmatched: 4. The CDR3 spells CASSLIGLADNEQFF. CDR3 coding DNA: TGTGCCAGCAGCTTAATTGGACTAGCAGACAATGAGCAGTTCTTC.

The chain links TRBV19 to TRBJ1-1; 8 bases are shared with TRBD1. Germline values: CDR1 LNHDA, CDR2 SQIVND (reference sequence). The trim removed 7 bases at V and 0 bases at J, leaving 4 bases unmatched. The CDR3 is 14 residues long. This CDR3 is CASNSRGLNTEAFF. CDR3 nucleotide sequence: TGTGCCAGTAACTCCAGGGGGCTGAACACTGAAGCTTTCTTT.